This paragraph reports one T cell receptor (beta chain). The antigen remains undetermined. The sample comes from a study of CD8 T cells in Susac syndrome. Broader study findings: Clonal expansion did not appear in Susac syndrome CD4+ T cell repertoires.

J gave up 7 bases and V 4 bases, and 8 bases lay outside the gene matches. CDR1 is SGHRS, CDR2 YFSETQ, per germline. This CDR3 contains 15 residues. Patients with Susac syndrome met the recently defined diagnostic criteria for definite or probable disease. After extraction with the RNeasy kit, about 0.45 to 1 ug of the RNA was reverse transcribed using random hexamers. An immunoSEQ multiplex PCR generated amplified TCR beta CDR3 products spanning 54 Vbeta and 13 Jbeta. In TCRdb, the immunoSEQ multiplex PCR reads were re-called with MiXCR into one record per CDR3 protein. The table has more than 150,000 distinct CDR3 sequences, around 95% seen once.

The TCR comes from a human donor with Susac syndrome. The chain joins TRBV5-1 to TRBJ2-2; 9 bases are a match to TRBD1. The sample was CD4+ T cells from PBMCs. The DNA for the CDR3 is TGCGCCAGCAGCCCGGGACAGGGTATGATCGGGGAGCTGTTTTTT. Translation gives CASSPGQGMIGELFF.